What follows are 6 T cell receptor beta chains derived from one specimen sequenced in a study of T cells in Graves' hyperthyroidism and ophthalmopathy. Amplified TCR beta CDR3 regions came from RNA transcripts. HTBI primers were the set used in a first-round RT-PCR of the TCR CDR3. Each CDR3 protein gets one entry after TCRdb re-called the multiplex PCR reads with MiXCR. The sample lists about 640,000 distinct CDR3 sequences; about 14% were seen once. Material for sequencing was blood. The receptors come from a woman aged 45-65 years with Graves' ophthalmopathy.

In this sample, this clonotype turned up many times. The chain links TRBV2 to TRBJ2-5; TRBD2 agrees at 10 bases. With 7 bases clipped from V and 3 bases from J, the junction kept 5 bases outside the gene matches. The CDR3 is made up of 14 amino acids. Germline CDR1 reads SNHLY; CDR2 reads FYNNEI. The CDR3 DNA reads TGTGCCAGCATGTACCTAGCGGGAGAAGAGACCCAGTACTTC. Residues: CASMYLAGEETQYF.

This clonotype was observed a handful of times. V and J are TRBV9 and TRBJ2-3, with D tentatively TRBD1 (5 bases). CDR1 is SGDLS and CDR2 is YYNGEE in the germline V gene. The V end lost 0 bases, the J end lost 2 bases, and 10 bases lay between the germline ends. The CDR3 sequence is 15 residues long. In nucleotides, the CDR3 is TGTGCCAGCAGCGTAGCAGGGATTGACACAGATACGCAGTATTTT. Its translation: CASSVAGIDTDTQYF.

This clonotype was picked up many times. V is TRBV28 and J is TRBJ2-1, with TRBD2 matching 9 bases. Trimming at V came to 2 bases and at J to 8 bases, leaving 10 bases not matched to a gene. CDR3 length equals 16 residues. The germline gives CDR1 MDHEN, CDR2 SYDVKM. CDR3 nucleotides: TGTGCCAGCAGTTTACCACCGGGACTAGCTTCCTATGAGCAGTTCTTC. Amino acids: CASSLPPGLASYEQFF.

V usage is TRBV7-6 and J usage is TRBJ2-1; 12 nucleotides line up with TRBD2. Trimming at V came to 5 bases and at J to 4 bases, leaving 6 bases not matched to a gene. In germline, CDR1 is SGHVS, CDR2 FNYEAQ. The length of the CDR3 is 16 residues. The DNA for the CDR3 is TGTGCCAGCAGCCTACGACTAGCGGGAGAGTACAATGAGCAGTTCTTC. Its protein product is CASSLRLAGEYNEQFF.

This clonotype was found many times. The J gene is TRBJ1-1, the V gene TRBV18; D is unclear. The CDR3 spans 14 residues. The germline gives CDR1 KGHSH, CDR2 LQKENI. The ends were cut back, 0 bases at V and 5 bases at J, with 10 bases in the middle. CDR3 DNA sequence: TGTGCCAGCTCACCACCCCACCGAGCTACTGAAGCTTTCTTT. Encoded protein: CASSPPHRATEAFF.

J is TRBJ2-2 and V is TRBV9, with 7 bases aligning to TRBD1. This CDR3 spans 15 amino acids. Germline V lookup: CDR1 SGDLS, CDR2 YYNGEE. Losses at the gene ends were 3 bases for V and 5 bases for J; bases not matched to a gene: 7. The CDR3 nucleotides read TGTGCCAGCAGCGCAGGGGGAATAAGGACCGGGGAGCTGTTTTTT. As protein: CASSAGGIRTGELFF. Supplemented by reference TRBV9 and TRBJ2-2, the full variable domain reads DSGVTQTPKHLITATGQRVTLRCSPRSGDLSVYWYQQSLDQGLQFLIQYYNGEERAKGNILERFSAQQFPDLHSELNLSSLELGDSALYFCASSAGGIRTGELFFGEGSRLTVL.